The 25 T cell receptor beta chains below all came from one sample that was sequenced in a study of cytomegalovirus exposure and HLA in healthy donors. The PCR was carried out with 60 Vbeta primers and 13 Jbeta primers. This table comes from immunoSEQ multiplex PCR, and its TCRdb copy is limited to in-frame clones, with some not included. The data show 130,000 to 150,000 clones, around 72% seen once. Material for sequencing was PBMCs. All receptors come from a man aged 40-50 years in good health and CMV-seronegative.

This chain connects TRBV5-6 to TRBJ2-1, with TRBD1 matching over 7 bases. Unmatched junction bases numbered 7, after V lost 4 bases and J lost 9 bases. The V gene's germline CDR1 is SGHDT and CDR2 YYEEEE. The CDR3 totals 13 residues. The CDR3 region has the DNA TGTGCCAGCAGCCGTGACAGGGACGGTGAGCAGTTCTTC. The encoded protein is CASSRDRDGEQFF.

On this clone itself: Germline is not matched at one junction end, which may reflect a read error. V and J are TRBV5-1 and TRBJ2-3; D is uncertain. Germline V gene sequence: CDR1 SGHRS, CDR2 YFSETQ. The CDR3 covers 14 residues. The CDR3 DNA sequence: TGCGCCAGCAGCTTGCGTGGGCGCACGGATACGCAGTATTTT. This sequence encodes CASSLRGRTDTQYF.

As regards this clone: One junction end disagrees with the germline gene, perhaps due to a read error. The CDR3 reads CASSPGRDYGYPF. Here the CDR3 DNA reads TGTGCCAGTAGTCCCGGCAGGGACTATGGCTACCCCTTC. The chain couples TRBV19 to TRBJ1-2, with D possibly TRBD1 on 5 matching bases. The germline CDR1 and CDR2 sequences are LNHDA and SQIVND (reference sequence). The CDR3 sequence is 13 residues long.

As to this clone: In the same sample, other DNA sequences code for this CDR3. This rearrangement joins TRBV28 to TRBJ1-3; 7 nucleotides align to TRBD1. This CDR3 spans 14 amino acids. CDR1 is MDHEN and CDR2 is SYDVKM in the germline V gene. J gave up 4 bases and V 5 bases, and 5 bases lay outside the gene matches. The CDR3 spells CASSRQGLGNTIYF. The CDR3, as DNA: TGTGCCAGCAGTAGACAGGGCTTGGGAAACACCATATATTTT. The full variable domain, in which reference TRBV28 and TRBJ1-3 provide the parts outside the CDR3, is DVKVTQSSRYLVKRTGEKVFLECVQDMDHENMFWYRQDPGLGLRLIYFSYDVKMKEKGDIPEGYSVSREKKERFSLILESASTNQTSMYLCASSRQGLGNTIYFGEGSWLTVV.

The chain uses TRBV12-1 and TRBJ2-1; the D call in the table, TRBD2, was not verified against the DNA. TRBV12-1 is a pseudogene locus. The length of the CDR3 is 17 residues. CDR3 in DNA: TGTGCCAGCAGCCCGCCATACCGGGTCTTAACATACAATGAGCAGTTCTTC. It yields the protein CASSPPYRVLTYNEQFF.

This chain joins TRBV6-4 and TRBJ2-3; tentatively, D is TRBD2 (7 bases). Trimming cost V 3 bases and J 3 bases, with 13 bases left between them. Germline V gene sequence: CDR1 MRHNA, CDR2 SNTAGT. CDR3 length: 15 amino acids. The CDR3 DNA reads TGTGCCAGCAGTGAAGGGGGGGGGAATACAGATACGCAGTATTTT. Translation gives CASSEGGGNTDTQYF.

The chain is built from TRBV5-4 and TRBJ1-2, with 8 bases identical to TRBD1. The CDR3 is 14 residues long. J gave up 5 bases and V 4 bases, and 7 bases lay outside the gene matches. From germline, CDR1 is SGHNT and CDR2 YYREEE (reference sequence). CDR3 residues: CASSRKQGEYGYTF. The CDR3 DNA reads TGTGCCAGCAGCCGAAAACAGGGGGAGTATGGCTACACCTTC. Together with reference TRBV5-4 and TRBJ1-2, the CDR3 gives the full variable domain: ETGVTQSPTHLIKTRGQQVTLRCSSQSGHNTVSWYQQALGQGPQFIFQYYREEENGRGNFPPRFSGLQFPNYSSELNVNALELDDSALYLCASSRKQGEYGYTFGSGTRLTVV.

Here the CDR3 DNA reads TGCGCCAGCAGCCCGAGGAGGGCTACAGATACGCAGTATTTT. Its translation: CASSPRRATDTQYF. The V and J genes are TRBV5-1 and TRBJ2-3, with TRBD2 as a possible D gene (6 bases). The CDR3 extends over 14 amino acids. The V end was cut by 4 bases, the J end by 3 bases, with 12 bases between. Germline V CDR1 and CDR2: SGHRS, YFSETQ. Full variable domain (remainder filled in from reference TRBV5-1 and TRBJ2-3): KAGVTQTPRYLIKTRGQQVTLSCSPISGHRSVSWYQQTPGQGLQFLFEYFSETQRNKGNFPGRFSGRQFSNSRSEMNVSTLELGDSALYLCASSPRRATDTQYFGPGTRLTVL.

This chain uses TRBV12-2 with TRBJ2-7; TRBD1 is taken as the D call from the table, unchecked against the DNA. TRBV12-2 represents a pseudogene. The CDR3 sequence is 17 residues long. CDR3 coding DNA: TGTGCAAGTCGCTTAAGGATGAAAAGGACAGTAATCTACGAGCAGTACTTC. Protein: CASRLRMKRTVIYEQYF.

The chain couples TRBV7-9 to TRBJ2-1; 10 positions agree with TRBD2. CDR1 is SEHNR, CDR2 FQNEAQ, per germline (reference sequence). CDR3 size: 16 residues. V dropped 6 bases and J dropped 4; count of bases not matched to a gene: 9. CDR3 in amino acids: CASSQDSGGHYNEQFF. For the CDR3, the DNA is TGTGCCAGCAGTCAAGATAGCGGGGGGCATTACAATGAGCAGTTCTTC.

V and J are TRBV28 and TRBJ2-7, with TRBD1 matching over 7 bases. V lost 6 bases, J lost 2 bases, and 7 bases stayed unmatched. This CDR3 spans 14 amino acids. Germline V gene data show CDR1 as MDHEN and CDR2 as SYDVKM. The CDR3 region is CASRSTGLTYEQYF. The CDR3 nucleotides read TGTGCCAGCAGATCGACAGGGCTAACCTACGAGCAGTACTTC.

J is TRBJ1-5 and V is TRBV4-1, with a possible D match to TRBD1 (6 bases). Between the trimmed V and J ends, which lost 1 base and 1 base, there was a span of 17 bases. This CDR3 is 18 amino acids long. Germline V gene lookup returns CDR1 MGHRA and CDR2 YSYEKL. The CDR3, as DNA: TGCGCCAGCAGCCAAGGTGGGGGGGGCAGGCCCAGCAATCAGCCCCAGCATTTT. Protein sequence: CASSQGGGGRPSNQPQHF.

The genes are TRBV9 and TRBJ2-7, with TRBD2 matching over 9 bases. The junction had 3 bases not matched to a gene; V was cut back by 2 bases and J by 3 bases. This CDR3 comprises 14 residues. The germline gives CDR1 SGDLS, CDR2 YYNGEE. For the CDR3, the DNA is TGTGCCAGCAGCGTTAGCGGGAGTGACTACGAGCAGTACTTC. Translation gives CASSVSGSDYEQYF.

The chain links TRBV7-2 to TRBJ2-7; TRBD2 might be the D (6 bases). The CDR3 length is 14 residues. From germline, CDR1 is SGHTA and CDR2 FQGNSA. Trimming pared 5 bases from V and 0 bases from J, leaving 11 bases between. The DNA for the CDR3 is TGTGCCAGCAGCCTTGCGGGGAACTCCTACGAGCAGTACTTC. Amino acids: CASSLAGNSYEQYF.

The chain employs TRBV2 and TRBJ2-7, with 7 bases matching TRBD1. Germline V gene lookup returns CDR1 SNHLY and CDR2 FYNNEI. This CDR3 spans 14 amino acids. With 4 bases clipped from V and 3 bases from J, the junction kept 6 bases outside the gene matches. The CDR3 DNA reads TGTGCCAGCAGTGGTCGACAGGGCAGCTACGAGCAGTACTTC. Translated: CASSGRQGSYEQYF.

The V and J genes are TRBV4-3 and TRBJ2-2; 10 bases fit TRBD2. This CDR3 is built from 19 residues. Germline V gene sequence: CDR1 LGHNA, CDR2 YSLEER. J lost 6 bases, V lost 1 base, and 14 bases had no gene match. The CDR3 region is CASSQALRLAGVMAGELFF. The CDR3 nucleotides read TGCGCCAGCAGCCAAGCCCTTCGGCTAGCGGGAGTAATGGCCGGGGAGCTGTTTTTT.

The genes are TRBV10-1 and TRBJ1-1, with TRBD1 matching over 7 bases. CDR3 length: 14 amino acids. Germline CDR1 reads WNHNN; CDR2 reads SYGVQD (reference sequence). J was trimmed by 4 bases and V by 4 bases; bases with no gene match: 6. The CDR3 DNA follows: TGCGCCAGCAGTGTAGGGGGCGAGGGCACTGAAGCTTTCTTT. Residues: CASSVGGEGTEAFF.

The V gene is TRBV5-4, the J gene TRBJ2-5, with unresolved D. Per the germline V gene, CDR1 is SGHNT and CDR2 is YYREEE (reference sequence). Trimming shortened V by 2 bases and J by 5 bases, and 10 bases separated the two germline ends. The CDR3 consists of 13 residues. The CDR3 is CASSLIDSETQYF. In DNA, the CDR3 is TGTGCCAGCAGCTTAATCGATAGCGAGACCCAGTACTTC.

The gene calls are TRBV5-4 and TRBJ2-5, with D perhaps TRBD2 (7 bases). Trimming left V 3 bases short and J 4 bases short, with 13 bases between. Germline V gives CDR1 SGHNT, CDR2 YYREEE (reference sequence). The CDR3 has 14 residues. The CDR3 DNA follows: TGTGCCAGCAGCTCGGGGCGGGGGCGAGAGACCCAGTACTTC. Translation: CASSSGRGRETQYF.

The chain has TRBV19 and TRBJ2-3; TRBD2 agrees at 12 bases. The CDR3 covers 15 residues. After removal of 6 bases from V and 5 bases from J, the junction contained 6 bases not matched to a gene. In germline, CDR1 is LNHDA, CDR2 SQIVND (reference sequence). This CDR3 is CASRRLAGAVDTQYF. The CDR3 DNA is TGTGCCAGTAGAAGACTAGCGGGAGCTGTAGATACGCAGTATTTT.

There are a few counts of this clone. This rearrangement joins TRBV6-6 to TRBJ2-2, with D possibly matching TRBD1 (5 bases). Trimming stripped 0 bases from V and 5 bases from J, with 7 bases between. CDR3 length: 14 amino acids. In germline, CDR1 is MNHNY, CDR2 SVGAGI (reference sequence). Written as DNA, the CDR3 is TGTGCCAGCAGTTACTCCAGGGATACCGGGGAGCTGTTTTTT. Its translation is CASSYSRDTGELFF.

This clone was counted once. J is TRBJ2-2 and V is TRBV10-3; D is uncertain. V lost 10 bases to trimming and J lost 1 base, with 13 bases between them. The CDR3 loop spans 14 amino acids. CDR1 and CDR2 from the germline V gene are ENHRY and SYGVKD. The CDR3 DNA sequence: TGTGCCACGTGGCCGACGGGGAACACCGGGGAGCTGTTTTTT. It codes for CATWPTGNTGELFF.

The chain recombines TRBV30 with TRBJ2-7; D gene uncertain. This CDR3 has 9 residues. V dropped 4 bases and J dropped 9 bases, with 7 bases sitting between them. Germline assignment: CDR1 GTSNPN and CDR2 SVGIG (reference sequence). DNA for the CDR3: TGTGCCTGGACTGGCGGGCAGTACTTC. Amino acid sequence: CAWTGGQYF. The complete variable domain, with remaining parts taken from reference TRBV30 and TRBJ2-7, reads SQTIHQWPATLVQPVGSPLSLECTVEGTSNPNLYWYRQAAGRGLQLLFYSVGIGQISSEVPQNLSASRPQDRQFILSSKKLLLSDSGFYLCAWTGGQYFGPGTRLTVT.

The genes are TRBV23-1 and TRBJ2-7; 12 nucleotides line up with TRBD2. TRBV23-1 is filed as an ORF, its function uncertain. The CDR3 covers 18 residues. Losses at the gene ends were 4 bases for V and 2 bases for J; bases not matched to a gene: 12. The CDR3 DNA reads as TGCGCCAGCAGTCCCGAGACTAGCGGGAGCTTCCTCACCTACGAGCAGTACTTC. It encodes CASSPETSGSFLTYEQYF.

This clone occurred a few times. The chain has TRBV9 and TRBJ2-1, with TRBD2 matching over 7 bases. The CDR3 length is 15 residues. Germline V gene sequence: CDR1 SGDLS, CDR2 YYNGEE. V lost 0 bases to trimming and J lost 4 bases; unmatched junction nucleotides: 4. CDR3 sequence (DNA): TGTGCCAGCAGCGTAGGGCTAGCGGTATACAATGAGCAGTTCTTC. As protein: CASSVGLAVYNEQFF.